Included here is one TCR beta chain sequence, with context. The sample originates from a study of Ad26.COV2.S vaccination and SARS-CoV-2 variants. Libraries were prepared by immunoSEQ multiplex PCR; TCRdb keeps only in-frame clonotypes and omits some of them. The sample yields about 460,000 clones, 89% seen once. Germline V gene data show CDR1 as SGHAT and CDR2 as FQNNGV. The V segment lost 1 base and the J segment 2 bases; nucleotides outside the gene matches: 2. This CDR3 is 15 amino acids long. This sample's treatment: 15 to 20 received Ad26.COV2.S at low or high dose, single or two shots; roughly five received placebo; per-sample allocation not given. Specimen acquisition occurred on day 63 following the initial vaccine or placebo injection.

The gene calls are TRBV11-2 and TRBJ2-1; 7 nucleotides line up with TRBD2. This specimen was peripheral blood, taken in a trial of Ad26.COV2.S vaccine versus placebo. This TCR was sampled from a person aged 18-65 years who received the Ad26.COV2.S COVID-19 vaccine or a placebo. CDR3 region: CASSLGGSAYNEQFF. For the CDR3, the DNA is TGTGCCAGCAGCTTAGGCGGGAGTGCCTACAATGAGCAGTTCTTC.